The entry that follows covers one T cell receptor (beta chain) sequence. No antigen is known for it. Random hexamers were used to reverse transcribe the RNA input (about 0.45 to 1 ug). Using its own MiXCR run on the immunoSEQ multiplex PCR reads, TCRdb lists one record per CDR3 protein. The repertoire holds roughly 190,000 distinct CDR3 sequences, with 85% to 95% as singletons. The trim removed 2 bases at V and 2 bases at J, leaving 6 bases unmatched. CDR3 length equals 16 residues. Per germline, CDR1 SGHRS and CDR2 YFSETQ. The sample belongs to a study of CD8 T cells in Susac syndrome. Sequencing of TCR beta was performed on blood CD8+ and CD4+ T cells. Negative isolation yielded the CD8+ and CD4+ T cells, while FACS enriched the TEMRA cells. Study results and limitations: Roughly five Susac-specific public clones appeared in CD8+ TEMRA repertoires, and around 16 in total CD8+ repertoires. In Susac syndrome, CD8+ expansion was highest in TEMRA and active disease.

The receptor comes from a human donor with Susac syndrome. The sequenced sample was CD8+ T cells from PBMCs. The chain is built from TRBV5-1 and TRBJ2-5, with 10 bases matching TRBD2. The CDR3 protein is CASSFSGTSVQETQYF. The CDR3 coding sequence is TGCGCCAGCAGCTTCTCCGGGACTAGCGTACAAGAGACCCAGTACTTC.